The 26 T cell receptor beta chains in this list originate from one sample, sequenced in a study of cytomegalovirus exposure and HLA in healthy donors. Primers included in the PCR were 60 Vbeta and 13 Jbeta primers. Data came from immunoSEQ multiplex PCR; TCRdb stores just in-frame clones and leaves some out. This sample carries about 65,000 clones, around 80% of them seen once, and the ten largest clones take 4% to 5.5%. Sequenced material: PBMCs. These receptors were taken from a woman in her 30s in good health and CMV-seronegative.

This chain joins TRBV30 and TRBJ2-1; 12 bases match TRBD2. The CDR3 loop spans 18 amino acids. V gave up 1 base and J gave up 0 bases; unmatched junction bases: 7. The germline V gene encodes CDR1 GTSNPN and CDR2 SVGIG (reference sequence). CDR3 sequence (DNA): TGTGCCTGGAGTGCCGGGACTAGCGGGTCTAGCTCCTACAATGAGCAGTTCTTC. This gives the protein CAWSAGTSGSSSYNEQFF.

The chain uses TRBV29-1 and TRBJ2-7; 7 bases fit TRBD2. The length of the CDR3 is 14 residues. The germline V gene encodes CDR1 SQVTM and CDR2 ANQGSEA. The ends lost 6 bases at V and 6 bases at J; junction bases unmatched: 14. In DNA, the CDR3 is TGCAGCGTCCCCCTGCGGGGGTACGAGGCCGAGCAGTACTTC. Encoded protein: CSVPLRGYEAEQYF.

The V call is TRBV6-4, the J call TRBJ2-1; TRBD2 is a possible D gene (5 bases). V was trimmed by 3 bases and J by 0 bases, leaving 9 bases between them. The CDR3 runs to 15 residues. Per the germline V gene, CDR1 is MRHNA and CDR2 is SNTAGT. This chain's CDR3 is CASSESSGSYNEQFF. The DNA for the CDR3 is TGTGCCAGCAGTGAGTCGAGCGGCTCCTACAATGAGCAGTTCTTC.

V is TRBV5-6 and J is TRBJ1-2, with a weak D call TRBD1 (6 bases). Germline CDR1 and CDR2: SGHDT and YYEEEE. The CDR3 runs 13 residues. Trimming shortened V by 4 bases and J by 4 bases, and 11 bases separated the two germline ends. The chain's CDR3 is CASSPGTLYGYTF. CDR3 in DNA: TGTGCCAGCAGCCCCGGGACACTCTATGGCTACACCTTC.

CDR3: CSVLGQYAYEQYF. CDR3 in DNA: TGCAGCGTCCTGGGACAGTACGCCTACGAGCAGTACTTC. This chain links TRBV29-1 with TRBJ2-7, with 7 bases that match TRBD1. Germline CDR1 and CDR2: SQVTM and ANQGSEA. The CDR3 is 13 amino acids. J gave up 2 bases and V 6 bases, and 7 bases lay outside the gene matches.

This clone was seen only a few times. This rearrangement joins TRBV29-1 to TRBJ1-2; D not resolved. Trimming left V 6 bases short and J 7 bases short, with 15 bases between. The CDR3 extends over 12 amino acids. CDR1 is SQVTM, CDR2 ANQGSEA, per germline. CDR3 protein: CSVVARDGGYTF. The CDR3 coding sequence is TGCAGCGTCGTGGCCCGTGATGGTGGCTACACCTTC.

CDR3 DNA sequence: TGTGCCAGCAGCTTAGGAAGGGGTTTCAATCAGCCCCAGCATTTT. This gives the protein CASSLGRGFNQPQHF. The chain joins TRBV13 to TRBJ1-5, with D tentatively TRBD1 (5 bases). V was clipped by 0 bases and J by 3 bases, with 9 bases between them. The CDR3 consists of 15 residues. Germline assignment: CDR1 PRHDT and CDR2 FYEKMQ (reference sequence).

This rearrangement joins TRBV27 to TRBJ1-2; TRBD1 is a possible D gene (6 bases). CDR3 length: 15 amino acids. Germline V gene data show CDR1 as MNHEY and CDR2 as SMNVEV (reference sequence). V was cut by 8 bases and J by 0 bases, with 16 bases left in between. The CDR3 nucleotides read TGTGCCAGCCGACCCTGGACAGCCTCTAACTATGGCTACACCTTC. Translating it yields CASRPWTASNYGYTF.

This sequence joins TRBV6-5 and TRBJ2-6, with 7 bases identical to TRBD1. V shed 6 bases, J shed 2 bases, and the junction held 4 bases outside the gene matches. The length of the CDR3 is 15 residues. Germline V gene sequence: CDR1 MNHEY, CDR2 SVGAGI. The CDR3 protein is CASRPRGPGANVLTF. CDR3 in DNA: TGTGCCAGCAGACCAAGGGGGCCTGGGGCCAACGTCCTGACTTTC.

This sequence joins TRBV7-9 and TRBJ1-1; D is unclear. V lost 0 bases, J lost 1 base, and 3 bases lay in between. The germline CDR1 and CDR2 sequences are SEHNR and FQNEAQ (reference sequence). The CDR3 contains 13 residues. CDR3 region: CASSLAGNTEAFF. CDR3 sequence (DNA): TGTGCCAGCAGCTTAGCCGGGAACACTGAAGCTTTCTTT. Full variable domain (outside the CDR3, taken from reference TRBV7-9 and TRBJ1-1): DTGVSQNPRHKITKRGQNVTFRCDPISEHNRLYWYRQTLGQGPEFLTYFQNEAQLEKSRLLSDRFSAERPKGSFSTLEIQRTEQGDSAMYLCASSLAGNTEAFFGQGTRLTVV.

This clone has just a few counts. The chain joins TRBV2 to TRBJ1-1, with D perhaps matching TRBD1 (5 bases). Germline V gene sequence: CDR1 SNHLY, CDR2 FYNNEI. The CDR3 runs to 12 residues. V lost 4 bases and J 5 bases, leaving 8 bases between the germline ends. CDR3 in DNA: TGTGCCAGCAGTGGACGGGGGACTGAAGCTTTCTTT. Its protein is CASSGRGTEAFF. The whole variable domain, filled in from reference TRBV2 and TRBJ1-1, reads EPEVTQTPSHQVTQMGQEVILRCVPISNHLYFYWYRQILGQKVEFLVSFYNNEISEKSEIFDDQFSVERPDGSNFTLKIRSTKLEDSAMYFCASSGRGTEAFFGQGTRLTVV.

V gene TRBV7-8 combines with J gene TRBJ1-2, with D hard to call. Germline V gene sequence: CDR1 SGHVS, CDR2 FQNEAQ. V shed 5 bases and J shed 7 bases, with 8 bases lying between them. The CDR3 extends over 11 amino acids. CDR3 protein: CASSPSTGYTF. In DNA form, the CDR3 reads TGTGCCAGCAGCCCCAGTACTGGCTACACCTTC.

The chain links TRBV10-3 to TRBJ1-1; tentative D call: TRBD1 (5 bases). Germline CDR1 and CDR2: ENHRY and SYGVKD. V lost 2 bases to trimming and J lost 2 bases, with 9 bases between them. The CDR3 is 14 amino acids. CDR3 DNA sequence: TGTGCCATCAGTGAGAGGGGACTTAACACTGAAGCTTTCTTT. It codes for CAISERGLNTEAFF.

This clone was detected only a few times. This sequence joins TRBV2 and TRBJ2-3, with D tentatively TRBD1 (5 bases). The CDR3 is 13 amino acids. V lost 6 bases and J lost 2, with 9 bases in between. The germline V gene encodes CDR1 SNHLY and CDR2 FYNNEI. CDR3 residues: CASRFRATDTQYF. The CDR3 region has the DNA TGTGCCAGCAGATTCAGGGCCACAGATACGCAGTATTTT.

V gene TRBV30 combines with J gene TRBJ2-7; 9 bases fit TRBD1. J lost 2 bases, V lost 0 bases, and 5 bases had no gene match. CDR3 length equals 15 residues. Germline V gives CDR1 GTSNPN, CDR2 SVGIG (reference sequence). CDR3 protein: CAWSVPRDRAYEQYF. In nucleotides, the CDR3 is TGTGCCTGGAGTGTACCTAGGGACAGGGCCTACGAGCAGTACTTC.

V gene TRBV10-3 combines with J gene TRBJ1-1; a weak D match, TRBD1 (5 bases). Trimming shortened V by 10 bases and J by 1 base, and 13 bases separated the two germline ends. CDR3 size: 13 residues. Germline loops: CDR1 ENHRY, CDR2 SYGVKD. The chain's CDR3 is CATSGGANTEAFF. The CDR3 region has the DNA TGTGCCACATCGGGGGGAGCGAACACTGAAGCTTTCTTT.

CDR3 sequence: CASSQAPGGARTEAFF. The CDR3 nucleotides are TGCGCCAGCAGCCAGGCCCCCGGAGGGGCGCGCACTGAAGCTTTCTTT. The V and J genes are TRBV4-1 and TRBJ1-1; D may be TRBD1 (5 bases). V dropped 3 bases and J dropped 4 bases, with 18 bases sitting between them. Germline V gene lookup returns CDR1 MGHRA and CDR2 YSYEKL. CDR3 length: 16 amino acids.

The chain couples TRBV4-1 to TRBJ1-5, with a tentative D call TRBD1 (5 bases). Trimming took 0 bases from V and 4 from J, leaving 16 bases between them. CDR1 is MGHRA and CDR2 is YSYEKL in the germline V gene. The CDR3 is made up of 17 amino acids. CDR3 sequence: CASSQEGAVYDNQPQHF. The CDR3 DNA follows: TGCGCCAGCAGCCAAGAAGGGGCGGTATATGATAATCAGCCCCAGCATTTT.

The rearrangement links TRBV29-1 to TRBJ1-1; maybe TRBD1 (5 bases). Trimming cost V 3 bases and J 5 bases, with 13 bases left between them. Germline CDR1 and CDR2: SQVTM and ANQGSEA. The CDR3 totals 13 residues. The CDR3 DNA reads as TGCAGCGTTGACAGGGATCTGGGGACTGAAGCTTTCTTT. It codes for CSVDRDLGTEAFF.

This clone appeared a single time. The CDR3 DNA reads TGTGCCAGCAGTTACTCGGGGAGCGGACAGCCCCAGCATTTT. As protein: CASSYSGSGQPQHF. V usage is TRBV6-5 and J usage is TRBJ1-5; D not certain. Between the trimmed V and J ends, which lost 0 bases and 7 bases, there was a span of 10 bases. Germline CDR1 MNHEY, CDR2 SVGAGI. CDR3 size: 14 residues.

The V gene is TRBV9, the J gene TRBJ1-4, with a weak D call TRBD1 (5 bases). Between the trimmed V and J ends, which lost 6 bases and 6 bases, there was a span of 15 bases. This CDR3 contains 14 residues. Germline V CDR1 and CDR2: SGDLS, YYNGEE. CDR3 nucleotides: TGTGCCAGCAATCCATCAGGGAGGGATGAAAAACTGTTTTTT. It is translated as CASNPSGRDEKLFF.

V gene TRBV6-5 combines with J gene TRBJ2-7, with D possibly TRBD2 on 7 matching bases. Germline assignment: CDR1 MNHEY and CDR2 SVGAGI. Between the trimmed V and J ends, which lost 2 bases and 1 base, there was a span of 15 bases. This CDR3 comprises 16 residues. The CDR3 region is CASSYPGGRGSYEQYF. The CDR3 bases are TGTGCCAGCAGTTACCCGGGGGGCCGCGGGTCCTACGAGCAGTACTTC.

The genes are TRBV30 and TRBJ2-3, with TRBD2 matching 8 bases. The CDR3 length is 14 residues. V trimming: 4 bases; J trimming: 0 bases; junction bases outside the gene matches: 3. The germline V gene has CDR1 GTSNPN and CDR2 SVGIG (reference sequence). CDR3 nucleotide sequence: TGTGCCTGGACTTCTAGCGGGAGCACAGATACGCAGTATTTT. Residues: CAWTSSGSTDTQYF.

This rearrangement joins TRBV12-5 to TRBJ1-2; no clear D. Between the trimmed V and J ends, which lost 4 bases and 2 bases, there was a span of 14 bases. The CDR3 extends over 15 amino acids. CDR1 LGHNT and CDR2 FRNRAP come from the germline V gene. The CDR3 bases are TGTGCTAGTGGTTCCCCCCGGACGGGGAACTATGGCTACACCTTC. This sequence encodes CASGSPRTGNYGYTF.

The chain uses TRBV3-1 (or the pseudogene TRBV3-2) and TRBJ2-7; D unresolved. V lost 8 bases to trimming and J lost 4 bases, with 3 bases between them. In germline, CDR1 is LGHDT, CDR2 YNNKEL (reference sequence). CDR3 length: 9 residues. The CDR3 here is CASLYEQYF. The CDR3 DNA reads TGTGCCAGCCTATACGAGCAGTACTTC.

This sequence joins TRBV4-2 and TRBJ1-6; possibly TRBD1 for D (6 bases). Trimming pared 3 bases from V and 0 bases from J, leaving 12 bases between. This CDR3 has 17 residues. The germline gives CDR1 LGHNA, CDR2 YNFKEQ. The DNA of the CDR3 is TGTGCCAGCAGCCAGGACACAGGGTCCTCCTATAATTCACCCCTCCACTTT. It encodes CASSQDTGSSYNSPLHF.